This record looks at one T cell receptor (beta chain) sequence and its context. Antigen specificity is unknown. Without the conserved terminal phenylalanine or tryptophan, this CDR3 likely stems from a read error. The input was approximately 500 ng total RNA; TCR beta cDNA was made from it with a constant-region primer. Investigators got TCR beta libraries out of three nested multiplex PCR rounds, done with slightly modified ARM-PCR. TCRdb itself ran the multiplex PCR reads through MiXCR, one entry per CDR3 protein. The sample includes fewer than 110,000 distinct CDR3 sequences, around two thirds of them seen just once. This sample was taken from a study of tumor-infiltrating lymphocytes in primary liver carcinoma. Across the study: Each of the growths was stage T1-T3 N0M0, extending roughly 4.2 to 10 cm across. Findings and limits, study-wide: About 7.5-25% of top clones, no more, were shared by all five regions. The difference in top-250-clone fraction between tumors and blood was significant, favoring tumors (p = 0.039).

Each 20-30 mg portion of unsorted bulk tissue served as the source for co-extraction of RNA and DNA. No treatment had been given to the patients, who were chronically infected with HBV. Input material: liver tumor tissue from sampling region 2. Subset specified: tumor region T2, inferior pole. This clonotype originated in a woman between 55 and 75 years old with primary liver carcinoma and hepatitis B virus infection.

CDR3 nucleotide sequence: TGTGCCAGTAGTCTCTGGATTAGCACCGGGGAGCTGTTTCTT. Translated: CASSLWISTGELFL. The chain couples TRBV19 to TRBJ2-2; D is ambiguous. V was shortened by 5 bases and J by 4 bases, with 11 bases between the two germline ends. CDR1 and CDR2 (germline): LNHDA, SQIVND (reference sequence). The CDR3 has 14 amino acids.